The next 24 T cell receptor beta chains were all read from a single sample in a study of regulatory T cells in long-lasting Graves disease. Indicated time point: newly diagnosed GD, antithyroid drugs for less than 3 months. Following extraction of RNA from PBMCs, that RNA was used to make the TCR library. Arm-PCR of CDR3 regions with iRepertoire HTBI primers generated TCR beta libraries. MiXCR, applied by TCRdb to the multiplex PCR reads, yields one record per CDR3 protein. The sample includes about 530,000 distinct CDR3 sequences, about 16% of them seen just once. These data were also reused for a study on T cells in Graves' hyperthyroidism and ophthalmopathy.

The sample here was peripheral blood mononuclear cells (PBMCs), taken at new diagnosis, from a patient treated with antithyroid drugs. These receptor sequences come from a woman aged 35-65 years with Graves disease.

With regard to this clonotype: The germline gene is not matched at one end of the junction; a read error may be the cause. CDR3 nucleotides: TGTGCCAGCGGCGTAGGTCAGTTCGCGAACACCGGGGAGCTGTTTTTT. Its translation is CASGVGQFANTGELFF. The V gene is TRBV9, the J gene TRBJ2-2, with D unclear. In germline, CDR1 is SGDLS, CDR2 YYNGEE. The CDR3 length is 16 residues. Filled out from reference TRBV9 and TRBJ2-2, the complete variable domain reads DSGVTQTPKHLITATGQRVTLRCSPRSGDLSVYWYQQSLDQGLQFLIQYYNGEERAKGNILERFSAQQFPDLHSELNLSSLELGDSALYFCASGVGQFANTGELFFGEGSRLTVL.

CDR3 in DNA: TGTGCCATCAGTGTTTCTGACAAGAACACTGAAGCTTTCTTT. Its translation is CAISVSDKNTEAFF. The V call is TRBV10-3, the J call TRBJ1-1; no firm D call. Germline values: CDR1 ENHRY, CDR2 SYGVKD. Trimming stripped 4 bases from V and 1 base from J, with 10 bases between. The CDR3 sequence is 14 residues long.

The table lists this clonotype with many counts. Sequence at one end of the junction differs from germline and may be a read error. This rearrangement joins TRBV5-1 to TRBJ2-1; TRBD2 matches 9 bases. This CDR3 has 14 amino acids. Germline values: CDR1 SGHRS, CDR2 YFSETQ. The CDR3 nucleotides read TGTGCCAGCAGTTTAGGATTAGCGGGGGATGAGCAGTTCTTC. Protein product: CASSLGLAGDEQFF. Complete variable domain (other parts from reference TRBV5-1 and TRBJ2-1): KAGVTQTPRYLIKTRGQQVTLSCSPISGHRSVSWYQQTPGQGLQFLFEYFSETQRNKGNFPGRFSGRQFSNSRSEMNVSTLELGDSALYLCASSLGLAGDEQFFGPGTRLTVL.

The chain is built from TRBV3-1 and TRBJ1-1; 9 nucleotides align to TRBD1. The germline gives CDR1 LGHDT, CDR2 YNNKEL (reference sequence). The junction had 4 bases not matched to a gene; V was cut back by 4 bases and J by 1 base. This CDR3 contains 15 residues. DNA of the CDR3: TGTGCCAGCAGCCGTGCGGGACAGGGGAACACTGAAGCTTTCTTT. This sequence encodes CASSRAGQGNTEAFF.

This clonotype occurred many times. V usage is TRBV18 and J usage is TRBJ1-3; D might be TRBD1 (6 bases). CDR1 is KGHSH, CDR2 LQKENI, per germline. Trimming pared 6 bases from V and 4 bases from J, leaving 16 bases between. There are 15 residues in the CDR3. The CDR3 loop reads CASSYGQSGGNTIYF. Written as DNA, the CDR3 is TGTGCCAGCTCTTACGGACAGTCTGGAGGAAACACCATATATTTT.

The chain couples TRBV29-1 to TRBJ1-1; 9 nucleotides align to TRBD1. V trimming: 5 bases; J trimming: 6 bases; junction bases outside the gene matches: 7. There are 13 residues in the CDR3. Per germline, CDR1 SQVTM and CDR2 ANQGSEA. The CDR3: CSVKGQGMSEAFF. DNA for the CDR3: TGCAGCGTTAAGGGACAGGGAATGTCTGAAGCTTTCTTT.

This clonotype was detected only a few times. V and J are TRBV6-5 and TRBJ1-2; 8 nucleotides line up with TRBD1. This CDR3 has 15 amino acids. Germline V lookup: CDR1 MNHEY, CDR2 SVGAGI. V lost 2 bases to trimming and J lost 4 bases; unmatched junction nucleotides: 6. The chain's CDR3 is CASSYEGQGAYGYTF. The CDR3 DNA is TGTGCCAGCAGTTACGAGGGGCAGGGGGCCTATGGCTACACCTTC.

In its sample, this clonotype was seen a few times. This rearrangement joins TRBV5-1 to TRBJ1-6; a weak D match, TRBD1 (5 bases). CDR1 is SGHRS, CDR2 YFSETQ, per germline. The CDR3 sequence is 15 residues long. V shed 1 base and J shed 7 bases, with 12 bases lying between them. The CDR3 loop reads CASSLISTVNSPLHF. Here the CDR3 DNA reads TGCGCCAGCAGCTTGATTTCGACAGTCAATTCACCCCTCCACTTT.

This clonotype was found many times. This chain joins TRBV11-3 and TRBJ2-3, with D perhaps matching TRBD1 (5 bases). The V gene lost 5 bases and the J gene lost 2 bases, with 17 bases spanning the gap. The CDR3 length is 16 residues. Germline assignment: CDR1 SGHNT and CDR2 YENEEA. The CDR3 sequence is CASSPRVLGATDTQYF. The CDR3 DNA is TGTGCCAGCAGCCCTCGGGTCTTAGGGGCCACAGATACGCAGTATTTT.

The V call is TRBV10-3, the J call TRBJ1-4, with a tentative D call TRBD1 (5 bases). The V gene lost 0 bases and the J gene lost 6 bases, with 23 bases spanning the gap. Germline V gene lookup returns CDR1 ENHRY and CDR2 SYGVKD. This CDR3 region has 19 residues. CDR3 nucleotide sequence: TGTGCCATCAGTGAGTCAAGGGCGGGTGCAGACGGGACGGATGAAAAACTGTTTTTT. It codes for CAISESRAGADGTDEKLFF.

This clonotype was counted ten times or more. The chain carries TRBV10-1 and TRBJ2-1, with 11 bases aligning to TRBD2. The germline V gene encodes CDR1 WNHNN and CDR2 SYGVQD (reference sequence). This CDR3 contains 12 residues. The trim removed 4 bases at V and 13 bases at J, leaving 3 bases unmatched. CDR3 nucleotides: TGCGCCAGCAGTGTAGCGGGGGGGCGACAGTTCTTC. Protein sequence: CASSVAGGRQFF.

This clonotype was picked up many times. The rearrangement joins TRBV24-1 to TRBJ1-5, with D unclear. V gave up 7 bases and J gave up 4 bases, with 13 bases separating them. This CDR3 has 14 residues. Germline CDR1 is KGHDR and CDR2 is SFDVKD. The CDR3 sequence: CATSSPGLNQPQHF. DNA for the CDR3: TGTGCCACCAGCTCCCCAGGATTAAATCAGCCCCAGCATTTT.

This clonotype was seen many times. J is TRBJ2-7 and V is TRBV29-1, with D uncertain. Germline CDR1 is SQVTM and CDR2 is ANQGSEA. The CDR3 is 11 residues long. Between the trimmed V and J ends, which lost 4 bases and 4 bases, there was a span of 8 bases. CDR3 nucleotide sequence: TGCAGCGTTGGGCAGGTATACGAGCAGTACTTC. Encoded protein: CSVGQVYEQYF.

With regard to this clonotype: A read error is possible here, since a much larger clone lies one base away. Here the CDR3 reads CASKGQGPPNTEALF. In DNA form, the CDR3 reads TGTGCCAGCAAGGGACAGGGACCCCCTAACACTGAAGCTCTCTTT. The rearrangement joins TRBV2 to TRBJ1-1; 9 positions match TRBD1. The CDR3 runs to 15 residues. Germline CDR1 reads SNHLY; CDR2 reads FYNNEI.

As regards this clonotype: This clone may be a read error of a much larger clone one base away. This chain links TRBV12-3 or TRBV12-4 with TRBJ1-6; 7 bases line up with TRBD1. The CDR3 length is 14 residues. The chain's CDR3 is CASSETGTTSPHHF. CDR3 sequence (DNA): TGTGCCAGCAGCGAGACAGGGACGACTTCACCCCACCACTTT.

This clonotype was counted ten times or more. V is TRBV28 and J is TRBJ1-1, with D unresolved. In germline, CDR1 is MDHEN, CDR2 SYDVKM. V was clipped by 7 bases and J by 5 bases, with 14 bases between them. This CDR3 spans 13 amino acids. The CDR3 reads CASTGTWGTEAFF. The CDR3 DNA reads TGTGCCAGCACGGGCACATGGGGAACTGAAGCTTTCTTT.

In this sample, this clonotype turned up a few times. The J gene is TRBJ2-7, the V gene TRBV15; perhaps TRBD2 as D (5 bases). The CDR3 runs to 12 residues. The V gene lost 2 bases and the J gene lost 4 bases, with 6 bases spanning the gap. Germline loops: CDR1 LNHNV, CDR2 YYDKDF (reference sequence). The CDR3 DNA sequence: TGTGCCACCAGCAGATCGGGGTACGAGCAGTACTTC. Amino acid sequence: CATSRSGYEQYF.

This chain uses TRBV5-1 with TRBJ2-3, with 8 bases that match TRBD1. The germline CDR1 and CDR2 sequences are SGHRS and YFSETQ. This CDR3 spans 17 amino acids. The trim removed 2 bases at V and 0 bases at J, leaving 8 bases unmatched. CDR3 sequence: CASSFATGVRSTDTQYF. The DNA for the CDR3 is TGCGCCAGCAGCTTCGCGACAGGGGTGCGCAGCACAGATACGCAGTATTTT.

This clonotype was observed at least ten times. This chain connects TRBV2 to TRBJ1-5; D gene unclear. This CDR3 region has 15 residues. Germline V gene sequence: CDR1 SNHLY, CDR2 FYNNEI. Trimming took 1 base from V and 0 from J, leaving 7 bases between them. This CDR3 reads CASSEGRYSNQPQHF. CDR3 coding DNA: TGTGCCAGCAGTGAAGGCAGATATAGCAATCAGCCCCAGCATTTT.

The V and J genes are TRBV5-1 and TRBJ1-1, with D possibly being TRBD1 (6 bases). Germline V gives CDR1 SGHRS, CDR2 YFSETQ. Deletions cut 0 bases from V and 2 bases from J, with 11 bases between. The CDR3 totals 15 residues. The CDR3 reads CASSLVHRDNTEAFF. The CDR3 DNA reads as TGCGCCAGCAGCTTGGTGCACAGGGATAACACTGAAGCTTTCTTT.

The chain combines TRBV12-3 or TRBV12-4 with TRBJ2-2, with a tentative D call TRBD2 (5 bases). The ends were cut back, 6 bases at V and 6 bases at J, with 11 bases in the middle. The CDR3 is 13 amino acids. In DNA form, the CDR3 reads TGTGCCAGCAGCCCTAGCCCCTCCGGGGAGCTGTTTTTT. Amino acid sequence: CASSPSPSGELFF.

This clonotype was seen repeatedly, ten times or more. The chain has TRBV20-1 and TRBJ2-5; 8 bases match TRBD1. The CDR3 loop spans 15 amino acids. The V gene's germline CDR1 is DFQATT and CDR2 SNEGSKA (reference sequence). After removal of 3 bases from V and 5 bases from J, the junction contained 11 bases not matched to a gene. The CDR3 coding sequence is TGCAGTGCTAGGGTCGGGCAGGGGGCACGGGAGACCCAGTACTTC. Its translation is CSARVGQGARETQYF.

CDR3 region: CASNLPPNYGYTF. DNA of the CDR3: TGTGCCAGCAACCTCCCGCCTAACTATGGCTACACCTTC. V usage is TRBV12-3 or TRBV12-4 and J usage is TRBJ1-2, with D uncertain. The CDR3 covers 13 residues. Deletions cut 7 bases from V and 0 bases from J, with 9 bases between.

The CDR3 DNA reads TGTGCCAGCAGCTTTTTATCATCCCCCCAAAATGAGCAGTTCTTC. It codes for CASSFLSSPQNEQFF. The chain is built from TRBV7-8 and TRBJ2-1; D not certain. The CDR3 runs 15 residues. V lost 3 bases and J 7 bases, leaving 16 bases between the germline ends. Germline CDR1 and CDR2: SGHVS and FQNEAQ.